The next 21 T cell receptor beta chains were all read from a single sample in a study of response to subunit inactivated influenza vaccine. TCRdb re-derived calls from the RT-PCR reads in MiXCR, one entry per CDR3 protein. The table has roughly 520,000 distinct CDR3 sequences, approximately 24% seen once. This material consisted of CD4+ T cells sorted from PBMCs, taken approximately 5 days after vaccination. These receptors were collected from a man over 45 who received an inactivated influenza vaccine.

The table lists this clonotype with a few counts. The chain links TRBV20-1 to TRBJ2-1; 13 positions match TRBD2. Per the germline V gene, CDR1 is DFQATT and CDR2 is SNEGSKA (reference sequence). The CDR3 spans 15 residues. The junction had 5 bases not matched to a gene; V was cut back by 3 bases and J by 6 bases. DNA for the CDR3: TGCAGTGCTAGCGGTGGACTAGCGGGAGTCAATGAGCAGTTCTTC. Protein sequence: CSASGGLAGVNEQFF.

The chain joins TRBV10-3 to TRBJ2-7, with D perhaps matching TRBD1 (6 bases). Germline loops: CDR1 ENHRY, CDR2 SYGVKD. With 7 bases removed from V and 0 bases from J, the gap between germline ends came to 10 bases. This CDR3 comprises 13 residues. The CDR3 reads CAITMTGSYEQYF. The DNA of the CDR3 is TGTGCCATCACCATGACAGGCTCCTACGAGCAGTACTTC.

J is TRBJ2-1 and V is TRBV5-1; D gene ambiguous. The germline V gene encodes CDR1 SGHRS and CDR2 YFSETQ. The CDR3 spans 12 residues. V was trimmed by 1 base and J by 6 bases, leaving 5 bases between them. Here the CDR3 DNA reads TGCGCCAGCAGCTTGCAGAGCAATGAGCAGTTCTTC. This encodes CASSLQSNEQFF.

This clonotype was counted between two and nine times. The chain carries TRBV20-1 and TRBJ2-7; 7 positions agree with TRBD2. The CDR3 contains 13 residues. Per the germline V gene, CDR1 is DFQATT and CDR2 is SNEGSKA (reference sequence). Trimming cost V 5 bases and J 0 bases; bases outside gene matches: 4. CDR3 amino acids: CSAGRLASYEQYF. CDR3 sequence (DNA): TGCAGTGCTGGACGACTAGCCTCCTACGAGCAGTACTTC.

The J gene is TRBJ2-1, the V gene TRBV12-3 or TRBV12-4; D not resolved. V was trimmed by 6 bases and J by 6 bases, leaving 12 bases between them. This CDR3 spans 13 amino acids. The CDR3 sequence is CASSLEAINEQFF. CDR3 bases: TGTGCCAGCAGCCTCGAAGCCATCAATGAGCAGTTCTTC.

As DNA, the CDR3 is TGTGCCAGCAGCTTGGGGACTAGACCTCTCGAGCAGTACTTC. Translated: CASSLGTRPLEQYF. The V and J genes are TRBV7-8 and TRBJ2-7; 8 positions agree with TRBD2. J was trimmed by 6 bases and V by 3 bases; bases with no gene match: 7. In germline, CDR1 is SGHVS, CDR2 FQNEAQ. The CDR3 totals 14 residues.

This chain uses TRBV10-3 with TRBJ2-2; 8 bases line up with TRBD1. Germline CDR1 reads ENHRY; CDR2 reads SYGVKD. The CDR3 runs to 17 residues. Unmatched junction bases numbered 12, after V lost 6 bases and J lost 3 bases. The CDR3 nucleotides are TGTGCCATCAGAGGACAGGGAGGTAGAGGTTACACCGGGGAGCTGTTTTTT. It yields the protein CAIRGQGGRGYTGELFF.

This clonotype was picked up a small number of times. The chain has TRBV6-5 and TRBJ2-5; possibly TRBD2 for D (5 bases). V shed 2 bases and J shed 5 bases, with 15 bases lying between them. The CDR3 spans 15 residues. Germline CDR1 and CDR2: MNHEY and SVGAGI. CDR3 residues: CASSYRTLSGETQYF. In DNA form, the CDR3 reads TGTGCCAGCAGTTACAGAACACTGTCGGGGGAGACCCAGTACTTC.

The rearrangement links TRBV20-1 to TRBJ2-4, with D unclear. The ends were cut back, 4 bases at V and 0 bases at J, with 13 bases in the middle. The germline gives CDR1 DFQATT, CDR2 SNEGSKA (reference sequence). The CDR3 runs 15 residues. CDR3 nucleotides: TGCAGTGCTACGAGAACCGGGCGAGCCAAAAACATTCAGTACTTC. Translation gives CSATRTGRAKNIQYF.

The CDR3 DNA sequence: TGTGCCAGCGCCGGGTGGGTCGCCGGGGAGCTGTTTTTT. As protein: CASAGWVAGELFF. The gene calls are TRBV14 and TRBJ2-2, with D unresolved. The CDR3 consists of 13 residues. Germline CDR1 SGHDN, CDR2 FVKESK. V shed 8 bases and J shed 6 bases, with 13 bases lying between them.

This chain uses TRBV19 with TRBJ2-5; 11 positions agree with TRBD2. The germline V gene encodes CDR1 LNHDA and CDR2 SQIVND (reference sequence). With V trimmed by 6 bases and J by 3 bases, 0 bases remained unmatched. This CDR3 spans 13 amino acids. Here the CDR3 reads CASRTSGKETQYF. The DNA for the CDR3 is TGTGCCAGTAGGACTAGCGGGAAAGAGACCCAGTACTTC.

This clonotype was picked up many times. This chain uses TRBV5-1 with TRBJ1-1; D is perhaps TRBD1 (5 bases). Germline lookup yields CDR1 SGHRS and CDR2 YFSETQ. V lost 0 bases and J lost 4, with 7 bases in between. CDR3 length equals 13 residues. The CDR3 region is CASSLVRGTEAFF. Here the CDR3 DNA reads TGCGCCAGCAGCTTGGTGAGGGGCACTGAAGCTTTCTTT.

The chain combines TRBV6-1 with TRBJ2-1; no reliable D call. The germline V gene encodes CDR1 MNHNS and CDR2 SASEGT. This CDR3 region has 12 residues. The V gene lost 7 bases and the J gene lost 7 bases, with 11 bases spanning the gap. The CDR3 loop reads CASTRVGNEQFF. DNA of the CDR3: TGTGCCAGCACCCGAGTCGGGAATGAGCAGTTCTTC.

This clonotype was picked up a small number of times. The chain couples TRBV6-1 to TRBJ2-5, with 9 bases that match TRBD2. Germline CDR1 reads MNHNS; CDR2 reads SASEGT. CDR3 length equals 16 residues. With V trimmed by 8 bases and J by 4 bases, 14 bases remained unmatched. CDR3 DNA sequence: TGTGCCAGCTCCCACTGGGTTAGCGGGGGAAGAGAGACCCAGTACTTC. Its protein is CASSHWVSGGRETQYF.

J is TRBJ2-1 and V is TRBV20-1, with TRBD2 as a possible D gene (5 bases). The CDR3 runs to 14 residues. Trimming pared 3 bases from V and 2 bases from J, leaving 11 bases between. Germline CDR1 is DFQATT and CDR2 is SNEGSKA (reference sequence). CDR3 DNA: TGCAGTGCTAGTCGAGGGTCACCCTACAATGAGCAGTTCTTC. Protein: CSASRGSPYNEQFF.

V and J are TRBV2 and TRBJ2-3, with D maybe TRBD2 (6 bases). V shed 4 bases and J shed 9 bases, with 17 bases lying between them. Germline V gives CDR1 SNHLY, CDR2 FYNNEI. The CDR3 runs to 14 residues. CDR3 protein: CASSGVAGSRTQYF. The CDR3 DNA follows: TGTGCCAGCAGTGGGGTGGCGGGGAGCAGAACGCAGTATTTT.

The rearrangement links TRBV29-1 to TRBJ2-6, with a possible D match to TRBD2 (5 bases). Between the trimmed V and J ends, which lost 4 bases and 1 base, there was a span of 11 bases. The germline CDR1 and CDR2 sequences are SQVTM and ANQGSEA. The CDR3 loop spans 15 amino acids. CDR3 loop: CSVGASQSGANVLTF. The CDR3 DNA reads TGCAGCGTTGGAGCTAGCCAGTCTGGGGCCAACGTCCTGACTTTC.

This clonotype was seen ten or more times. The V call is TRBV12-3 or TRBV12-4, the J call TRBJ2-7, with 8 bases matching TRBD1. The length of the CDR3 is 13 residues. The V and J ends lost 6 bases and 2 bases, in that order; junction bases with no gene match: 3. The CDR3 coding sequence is TGTGCCAGCAGGCCGACAGGGGCCTACGAGCAGTACTTC. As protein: CASRPTGAYEQYF.

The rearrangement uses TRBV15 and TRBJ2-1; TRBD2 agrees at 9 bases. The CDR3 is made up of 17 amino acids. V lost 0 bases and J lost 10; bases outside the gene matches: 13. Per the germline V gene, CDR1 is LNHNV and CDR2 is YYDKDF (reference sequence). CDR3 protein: CATSRDGGIAGVGEQFF. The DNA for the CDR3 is TGTGCCACCAGCAGAGATGGTGGGATAGCGGGAGTAGGAGAGCAGTTCTTC.

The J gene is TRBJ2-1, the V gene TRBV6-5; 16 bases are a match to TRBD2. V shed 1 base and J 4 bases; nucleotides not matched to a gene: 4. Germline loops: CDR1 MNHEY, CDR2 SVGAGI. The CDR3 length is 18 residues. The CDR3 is CASSYLGLAGGHYNEQFF. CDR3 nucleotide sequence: TGTGCCAGCAGTTACTTGGGACTAGCGGGAGGGCATTACAATGAGCAGTTCTTC.

CDR3 in amino acids: CASRTQTSTDTQYF. In DNA form, the CDR3 reads TGCGCCAGCAGAACTCAGACTAGCACAGATACGCAGTATTTT. V is TRBV5-1 and J is TRBJ2-3; D gene uncertain. Germline V gives CDR1 SGHRS, CDR2 YFSETQ. With 5 bases removed from V and 0 bases from J, the gap between germline ends came to 10 bases. The CDR3 length is 14 residues.